This T cell receptor (beta chain) was retrieved from a study of identical twins. The CDR3 has 16 residues. Trimming removed 0 bases from V and 0 bases from J; junction bases left unmatched: 3. Germline V gives CDR1 SGHRS, CDR2 YFSETQ. A universal primer site was incorporated via template switching, and the cDNA contained unique molecular identifiers. TCRdb reprocessed the 5' RACE reads via MiXCR and lists one record per CDR3 protein. The sample lists 500,000 to 600,000 distinct CDR3 sequences; about 20% were seen once. This sample also appeared in a second study, on T cells expressing NK-cell markers. That investigation notes: Sorted CD3+CD56-NKG2C+, CD3+CD56+NKG2C- and CD3+CD56+NKG2C+ T cells were the source of the TCR beta repertoires. Sorting was restricted to alpha-beta TCR T cells by an anti-gamma-delta TCR antibody in several experiments. Topping the CD3+CD56-NKG2C+ fraction as well were these clonotypes, in four donors.

The sample consisted of CD4+ T cells sorted from blood. The TCR sequence derives from a woman aged 18-29 years in good health. The chain carries TRBV5-1 and TRBJ1-3; TRBD1 matches at 7 bases. The CDR3 sequence is CASSLGRQGSGNTIYF. DNA for the CDR3: TGCGCCAGCAGCTTGGGTCGACAGGGCTCTGGAAACACCATATATTTT.